The 17 T cell receptor beta chains reported below all come from one sample, sequenced in a study of cytotoxic CD8 clonotypes in ibrutinib-treated CLL. The table came from immunoSEQ multiplex PCR; TCRdb's copy has only in-frame clones and leaves some out. The sample yields approximately 91,000 clones, 75% to 85% seen once. Sequenced here: PBMCs, sampled after 12 months of ibrutinib treatment. These TCRs come from a human donor with chronic lymphocytic leukemia.

This clone was seen only once. This rearrangement joins TRBV4-3 to TRBJ2-7; 16 bases match TRBD2. The CDR3 covers 15 residues. Trimming cost V 3 bases and J 4 bases; bases outside gene matches: 0. Germline values: CDR1 LGHNA, CDR2 YSLEER. CDR3 in amino acids: CASSQGLAGGYEQYF. Here the CDR3 DNA reads TGCGCCAGCAGCCAGGGACTAGCGGGAGGGTACGAGCAGTACTTC.

V is TRBV6-1 and J is TRBJ2-3; D gene ambiguous. The CDR3 is 15 amino acids. Germline V gene sequence: CDR1 MNHNS, CDR2 SASEGT. Trimming took 6 bases from V and 0 from J, leaving 13 bases between them. In DNA form, the CDR3 reads TGTGCCAGCAGAAAGACAAAAACGAGCACAGATACGCAGTATTTT. Its translation is CASRKTKTSTDTQYF.

The chain uses TRBV7-9 and TRBJ1-1, with D unresolved. Germline V lookup: CDR1 SEHNR, CDR2 FQNEAQ (reference sequence). CDR3 length: 13 residues. Trimming cost V 4 bases and J 4 bases, with 10 bases left between them. CDR3 coding DNA: TGTGCCAGCAGCTACACCGGGAGCACTGAAGCTTTCTTT. Its translation is CASSYTGSTEAFF.

This rearrangement joins TRBV9 to TRBJ1-1; 8 nucleotides line up with TRBD1. Germline V CDR1 and CDR2: SGDLS, YYNGEE. The CDR3 consists of 15 residues. Trimming at V came to 3 bases and at J to 3 bases, leaving 7 bases not matched to a gene. Written as DNA, the CDR3 is TGTGCCAGCAGCGGCGCAACAGGGGGGTACACTGAAGCTTTCTTT. Encoded protein: CASSGATGGYTEAFF.

The rearrangement links TRBV6-6 to TRBJ1-4; D not resolved. CDR1 MNHNY and CDR2 SVGAGI come from the germline V gene (reference sequence). V gave up 2 bases and J gave up 3 bases, with 7 bases separating them. The CDR3 loop spans 14 amino acids. The CDR3 region has the DNA TGTGCCAGCAGTTACCGGGGTCCTAATGAAAAACTGTTTTTT. Protein sequence: CASSYRGPNEKLFF.

The chain carries TRBV10-3 and TRBJ2-7; D may be TRBD1 (6 bases). From germline, CDR1 is ENHRY and CDR2 SYGVKD. Trimming stripped 0 bases from V and 0 bases from J, with 15 bases between. The CDR3 sequence is 17 residues long. CDR3 DNA sequence: TGTGCCATCAGTGAGTCTCGCCAAGACAGGAGCTCCTACGAGCAGTACTTC. Translating gives CAISESRQDRSSYEQYF.

Worth noting for this clone: Other DNA sequences in the sample encode the same CDR3. J is TRBJ1-2 and V is TRBV28, with D possibly matching TRBD1 (6 bases). The CDR3 is 13 amino acids. Germline CDR1 is MDHEN and CDR2 is SYDVKM. Trimming left V 5 bases short and J 2 bases short, with 9 bases between. This CDR3 is CASSLGQNYGYTF. The CDR3 DNA reads TGTGCCAGCAGTCTGGGACAAAACTATGGCTACACCTTC.

The V gene is TRBV6-5, the J gene TRBJ1-5, with 7 positions matching TRBD1. V was clipped by 6 bases and J by 11 bases; unmatched bases: 4. Germline lookup yields CDR1 MNHEY and CDR2 SVGAGI. This CDR3 has 11 amino acids. CDR3 residues: CASSDTGAQHF. CDR3 in DNA: TGTGCCAGCAGCGACACAGGGGCCCAGCATTTT.

The chain combines TRBV10-3 with TRBJ2-1; TRBD2 matches 8 bases. This CDR3 spans 15 amino acids. In germline, CDR1 is ENHRY, CDR2 SYGVKD. Unmatched junction bases numbered 10, after V lost 2 bases and J lost 10 bases. The CDR3 coding sequence is TGTGCCATCAGTGAGGGAGACGGGAGGGCGAGGGAGCAGTTCTTC. Its translation is CAISEGDGRAREQFF.

The rearrangement joins TRBV5-1 to TRBJ1-1; no clear D gene. The CDR3 sequence is 13 residues long. CDR1 and CDR2 (germline): SGHRS, YFSETQ. V was shortened by 3 bases and J by 5 bases, with 11 bases between the two germline ends. This chain's CDR3 is CASSSPRLTEAFF. The CDR3 nucleotides are TGCGCCAGCAGCTCCCCGAGGTTGACTGAAGCTTTCTTT.

V gene TRBV27 combines with J gene TRBJ1-1; D remains ambiguous. This CDR3 comprises 13 residues. V lost 6 bases to trimming and J lost 1 base, with 9 bases between them. Germline loops: CDR1 MNHEY, CDR2 SMNVEV (reference sequence). CDR3 coding DNA: TGTGCCAGCAGCCGTTCCTGGAACACTGAAGCTTTCTTT. The encoded protein is CASSRSWNTEAFF.

This clone has only one observation. This CDR3 is CASSALGQISGANVLTF. The CDR3 DNA sequence: TGTGCCAGCAGCGCCCTTGGTCAAATCTCTGGGGCCAACGTCCTGACTTTC. The chain has TRBV9 and TRBJ2-6; unclear D gene. CDR1 and CDR2 (germline): SGDLS, YYNGEE. V lost 3 bases and J lost 0, with 13 bases in between. The length of the CDR3 is 17 residues.

The chain carries TRBV6-6 and TRBJ2-7; 12 nucleotides match TRBD1. The length of the CDR3 is 14 residues. Unmatched junction bases numbered 6, after V lost 8 bases and J lost 4 bases. Germline CDR1 is MNHNY and CDR2 is SVGAGI (reference sequence). CDR3 sequence: CASCRGQGAYEQYF. CDR3 bases: TGTGCCAGCTGCCGGGGACAGGGGGCTTACGAGCAGTACTTC.

A few counts support this clone. The chain combines TRBV28 with TRBJ1-5; 7 positions match TRBD1. CDR3 length: 15 amino acids. V trimming: 4 bases; J trimming: 1 base; junction bases outside the gene matches: 4. The V gene's germline CDR1 is MDHEN and CDR2 SYDVKM. The CDR3 DNA reads TGTGCCAGCAGTTCTACAGGGGACAGCAATCAGCCCCAGCATTTT. Translating gives CASSSTGDSNQPQHF.

This clone was counted once. This chain joins TRBV18 and TRBJ2-7; perhaps TRBD1 as D (8 bases). With 3 bases removed from V and 2 bases from J, the gap between germline ends came to 23 bases. The CDR3 runs 18 residues. CDR1 KGHSH and CDR2 LQKENI come from the germline V gene. The CDR3 sequence: CASSPGGRGQDSPYEQYF. The CDR3 nucleotides are TGTGCCAGCTCACCGGGGGGGCGGGGACAGGATTCCCCCTACGAGCAGTACTTC. The full variable domain, in which reference TRBV18 and TRBJ2-7 provide the parts outside the CDR3, is NAGVMQNPRHLVRRRGQEARLRCSPMKGHSHVYWYRQLPEEGLKFMVYLQKENIIDESGMPKERFSAEFPKEGPSILRIQQVVRGDSAAYFCASSPGGRGQDSPYEQYFGPGTRLTVT.

The V gene is TRBV7-2, the J gene TRBJ2-3; no definite D call. CDR3 length: 14 amino acids. Germline CDR1 and CDR2: SGHTA and FQGNSA. Trimming took off 1 base at V and 1 base at J, with 6 bases between the two ends. The CDR3 region has the DNA TGTGCCAGCAGCTTAGGGGCCCGCACAGATACGCAGTATTTT. Translation gives CASSLGARTDTQYF.

V gene TRBV7-2 combines with J gene TRBJ1-3, with TRBD1 matching 7 bases. Per germline, CDR1 SGHTA and CDR2 FQGNSA. Trimming removed 5 bases from V and 0 bases from J; junction bases left unmatched: 16. This CDR3 contains 19 residues. This CDR3 is CASSEGGFGASNSGNTIYF. The CDR3 nucleotides are TGTGCCAGCAGCGAAGGGGGCTTCGGAGCCTCCAACTCTGGAAACACCATATATTTT.